Following are 18 T cell receptor beta chains from one sample sequenced in a study of shared clonotypes between healthy human individuals. Some clones are missing from TCRdb's copy, which holds only in-frame ones; the method was immunoSEQ multiplex PCR. The sample includes 2,500,000 or so clones, around 90% of them seen just once. The sample taken for sequencing was naive CD4+ T cells sorted from blood. This sample's subset: CD45RA+ positively selected. The source is a man between 18 and 35 years old in good health.

The V call is TRBV30, the J call TRBJ2-7; 9 nucleotides agree with TRBD1. The CDR3 covers 13 residues. Looked up from germline, CDR1 is GTSNPN and CDR2 is SVGIG (reference sequence). V gave up 2 bases and J gave up 7 bases; unmatched junction bases: 6. The CDR3 bases are TGTGCCTGGAGTATCCGACAGGGGGGAGAGCAGTACTTC. Translated, it gives CAWSIRQGGEQYF.

The chain employs TRBV30 and TRBJ1-1, with no clear D. The CDR3 covers 14 residues. Germline-derived CDR1 and CDR2 are GTSNPN and SVGIG (reference sequence). CDR3 in amino acids: CAEKKTNAIVEAFF. As DNA, the CDR3 is TGTGCTGAAAAAAAAACCAACGCGATCGTTGAAGCTTTCTTT. Full variable domain (rest looked up from reference TRBV30 and TRBJ1-1): SQTIHQWPATLVQPVGSPLSLECTVEGTSNPNLYWYRQAAGRGLQLLFYSVGIGQISSEVPQNLSASRPQDRQFILSSKKLLLSDSGFYLCAEKKTNAIVEAFFGQGTRLTVV.

The chain couples TRBV12-2 to TRBJ2-1. TRBV12-2 is annotated as a pseudogene. The CDR3 length is 17 residues. CDR3 bases: TGTGCAAGTCGCTTAGCGGGGGAGTGGGATTGGGTAAATGAGCAGTTCTTC. Its protein is CASRLAGEWDWVNEQFF.

V usage is TRBV18 and J usage is TRBJ2-2; 8 nucleotides line up with TRBD2. Germline loops: CDR1 KGHSH, CDR2 LQKENI. The CDR3 is 16 amino acids. Trimming at V came to 2 bases and at J to 0 bases, leaving 2 bases not matched to a gene. The CDR3: CASSPWTSTNTGELFF. The CDR3 coding sequence is TGTGCCAGCTCACCATGGACTAGCACGAACACCGGGGAGCTGTTTTTT. The entire variable domain, with the rest obtained from reference TRBV18 and TRBJ2-2, is as follows: NAGVMQNPRHLVRRRGQEARLRCSPMKGHSHVYWYRQLPEEGLKFMVYLQKENIIDESGMPKERFSAEFPKEGPSILRIQQVVRGDSAAYFCASSPWTSTNTGELFFGEGSRLTVL.

The rearrangement joins TRBV29-1 to TRBJ2-1; D might be TRBD1 (6 bases). Germline CDR1 reads SQVTM; CDR2 reads ANQGSEA. Trimming removed 7 bases from V and 8 bases from J, with 15 bases in between. This CDR3 has 12 residues. The DNA of the CDR3 is TGCAGCGCTGGAGTGGGGGCCTATGAGCAGTTCTTC. It encodes CSAGVGAYEQFF.

A word on this clone: Different DNA sequences within this sample yield the same CDR3. The V gene is TRBV9, the J gene TRBJ2-3; 7 bases align to TRBD2. V shed 2 bases and J 2 bases; nucleotides not matched to a gene: 5. This CDR3 is 15 amino acids long. Germline values: CDR1 SGDLS, CDR2 YYNGEE. DNA of the CDR3: TGTGCCAGCAGCGTCTCTAGCGGTTACACAGATACGCAGTATTTT. Residues: CASSVSSGYTDTQYF.

CDR3 sequence reads: CAWSGQKSYNEQFF. The CDR3 DNA is TGTGCCTGGAGTGGGCAGAAATCCTACAATGAGCAGTTCTTC. The chain combines TRBV30 with TRBJ2-1; D call uncertain. Germline CDR1 and CDR2: GTSNPN and SVGIG (reference sequence). The CDR3 consists of 14 residues. V was clipped by 1 base and J by 1 base, with 8 bases between them.

This clone showed up just once. The rearrangement uses TRBV5-1 and TRBJ1-6, with D perhaps TRBD1 (5 bases). Germline V lookup: CDR1 SGHRS, CDR2 YFSETQ. V shed 2 bases and J shed 2 bases, with 14 bases lying between them. The CDR3 runs to 17 residues. CDR3 protein: CASSFLDSSAYNSPLHF. The CDR3 coding sequence is TGCGCCAGCAGCTTCCTAGACAGTTCCGCCTATAATTCACCCCTCCACTTT.

The V call is TRBV6-6, the J call TRBJ1-5; D is unclear. This CDR3 comprises 14 residues. Germline CDR1 MNHNY, CDR2 SVGAGI (reference sequence). Trimming left V 2 bases short and J 1 base short, with 6 bases between. The CDR3 here is CASSYVGSNQPQHF. The CDR3 nucleotides are TGTGCCAGCAGTTACGTTGGGAGCAATCAGCCCCAGCATTTT.

V is TRBV19 and J is TRBJ1-2; D ambiguous. The CDR3 length is 15 residues. Per the germline V gene, CDR1 is LNHDA and CDR2 is SQIVND (reference sequence). V was cut by 1 base and J by 1 base, with 10 bases left in between. The DNA of the CDR3 is TGTGCCAGTAGTATAGTCACAGTTGATAACTATGGCTACACCTTC. The encoded protein is CASSIVTVDNYGYTF.

J is TRBJ1-5 and V is TRBV28; the match to TRBD1 covers 7 bases. CDR1 is MDHEN and CDR2 is SYDVKM in the germline V gene. After removal of 6 bases from V and 1 base from J, the junction contained 6 bases not matched to a gene. The CDR3 contains 15 residues. The CDR3 loop is CASSEQGKSNQPQHF. The CDR3 nucleotides read TGTGCCAGCAGCGAACAGGGGAAAAGCAATCAGCCCCAGCATTTT.

Comment on this clone: Other nucleotide sequences from this sample produce the same CDR3. The rearrangement uses TRBV19 and TRBJ1-5; TRBD1 aligns across 10 bases. Trimming at V came to 0 bases and at J to 0 bases, leaving 5 bases not matched to a gene. The CDR3 runs 18 residues. Germline V CDR1 and CDR2: LNHDA, SQIVND (reference sequence). CDR3 sequence reads: CASSIDGTGAYSNQPQHF. Written as DNA, the CDR3 is TGTGCCAGTAGTATAGATGGGACAGGGGCTTATAGCAATCAGCCCCAGCATTTT.

This clone is a singleton in its sample. The J gene is TRBJ2-2, the V gene TRBV7-2; perhaps TRBD2 as D (7 bases). Deletions cut 2 bases from V and 0 bases from J, with 13 bases between. This CDR3 has 17 amino acids. Germline V gene data show CDR1 as SGHTA and CDR2 as FQGNSA. DNA of the CDR3: TGTGCCAGCAGCTTACTGGGGGGGCTAACGAACACCGGGGAGCTGTTTTTT. This sequence encodes CASSLLGGLTNTGELFF.

The gene calls are TRBV2 and TRBJ1-3; D may be TRBD1 (6 bases). The CDR3 totals 13 residues. Trimming stripped 7 bases from V and 4 bases from J, with 11 bases between. Germline-derived CDR1 and CDR2 are SNHLY and FYNNEI. CDR3 sequence: CASNDRLGNTIYF. The CDR3, as DNA: TGTGCCAGCAACGACAGGTTGGGAAACACCATATATTTT.

This clone has a single count. A junction boundary mismatches the germline segment, possibly from a read error. The chain carries TRBV7-2 and TRBJ2-2; D gene uncertain. The V gene's germline CDR1 is SGHTA and CDR2 FQGNSA. This CDR3 has 13 residues. CDR3 residues: CASSYPNAGELFF. CDR3 DNA sequence: TGTGCCAGCAGTTATCCGAACGCCGGGGAGCTGTTTTTT.

The chain couples TRBV5-1 to TRBJ1-1; no clear D gene. The CDR3 is made up of 14 amino acids. Germline values: CDR1 SGHRS, CDR2 YFSETQ. Trimming removed 1 base at V and 3 bases at J, with 10 bases between. The CDR3 region is CASSLFRFDTEAFF. The CDR3 nucleotides are TGCGCCAGCAGCTTGTTCAGGTTCGACACTGAAGCTTTCTTT.

The chain links TRBV14 to TRBJ1-3; no definite D call. The CDR3 consists of 15 residues. From germline, CDR1 is SGHDN and CDR2 FVKESK. The V end was cut by 4 bases, the J end by 2 bases, with 12 bases between. The CDR3 spells CASSPQRTAGNTIYF. The CDR3 nucleotides read TGTGCCAGCAGCCCCCAACGGACCGCTGGAAACACCATATATTTT.

The chain recombines TRBV6-1 with TRBJ1-5, with unresolved D. CDR1 is MNHNS, CDR2 SASEGT, per germline. The CDR3 runs 16 residues. Trimming took off 0 bases at V and 1 base at J, with 10 bases between the two ends. The CDR3 region is CASSEAPGVSNQPQHF. The CDR3 DNA follows: TGTGCCAGCAGTGAAGCCCCCGGGGTAAGCAATCAGCCCCAGCATTTT.